These 20 T cell receptor beta chains came from one sample sequenced in a study of blood T cell repertoires in COVID-19. Profiling relied on immunoSEQ multiplex PCR, and the TCRdb table lists in-frame clones only, not all of them. The sample consists of approximately 300,000 clones, around nine tenths of them appearing once. The sample consisted of peripheral blood. These receptors were taken from a woman aged 25 to 45 with COVID-19, enrolled during active disease.

The genes are TRBV27 and TRBJ1-2; 10 bases line up with TRBD1. This CDR3 is 13 amino acids long. With 4 bases clipped from V and 7 bases from J, the junction kept 3 bases outside the gene matches. Per germline, CDR1 MNHEY and CDR2 SMNVEV (reference sequence). The CDR3 DNA reads TGTGCCAGCAGTTGGGGGACAGGGGCTGGCTACACCTTC. The encoded protein is CASSWGTGAGYTF.

The V and J genes are TRBV4-2 and TRBJ2-1; 7 positions match TRBD2. J lost 3 bases, V lost 7 bases, and 6 bases had no gene match. Per the germline V gene, CDR1 is LGHNA and CDR2 is YNFKEQ. The CDR3 has 14 amino acids. Here the CDR3 reads CASTFGGDYNEQFF. CDR3 nucleotide sequence: TGTGCCAGCACCTTTGGGGGGGACTACAATGAGCAGTTCTTC.

As DNA, the CDR3 is TGTGCCAGCAGACTAAGGACAAATGAAGCTTTCTTT. This sequence encodes CASRLRTNEAFF. The V call is TRBV28, the J call TRBJ1-1; D is perhaps TRBD1 (5 bases). The CDR3 is 12 amino acids. In germline, CDR1 is MDHEN, CDR2 SYDVKM. Trimming stripped 6 bases from V and 7 bases from J, with 12 bases between.

The chain is built from TRBV6-2 or TRBV6-3 and TRBJ2-7, with D perhaps TRBD1 (6 bases). Germline V gene sequence: CDR1 MNHEY, CDR2 SVGEGT. Deletions cut 6 bases from V and 4 bases from J, with 13 bases between. CDR3 length: 13 residues. The CDR3 sequence: CASSTGHLYEQYF. DNA for the CDR3: TGTGCCAGCAGCACGGGACACCTATACGAGCAGTACTTC.

V is TRBV6-6 and J is TRBJ1-2; weak D call: TRBD1 (6 bases). Germline V gene lookup returns CDR1 MNHNY and CDR2 SVGAGI (reference sequence). V lost 7 bases, J lost 2 bases, and 17 bases lay in between. This CDR3 is 15 amino acids long. The CDR3 spells CASTRSGGANYGYTF. CDR3 coding DNA: TGTGCCAGCACCAGATCGGGGGGCGCGAACTATGGCTACACCTTC.

The V and J genes are TRBV27 and TRBJ1-4; D possibly corresponds to TRBD1 (5 bases). Trimming left V 0 bases short and J 8 bases short, with 16 bases between. The V gene's germline CDR1 is MNHEY and CDR2 SMNVEV (reference sequence). This CDR3 is built from 16 residues. Here the CDR3 reads CASSLSIQGLGEKLFF. The CDR3 DNA sequence: TGTGCCAGCAGTTTATCGATCCAGGGATTAGGGGAAAAACTGTTTTTT.

This sequence joins TRBV30 and TRBJ1-1, with no clear D. The germline gives CDR1 GTSNPN, CDR2 SVGIG (reference sequence). Trimming cost V 4 bases and J 1 base, with 13 bases left between them. This CDR3 is 14 amino acids long. The CDR3 DNA reads as TGTGCCTGGACCGTAGGCGGCACGAACACTGAAGCTTTCTTT. It yields the protein CAWTVGGTNTEAFF.

The chain has TRBV7-8 and TRBJ2-7, with D possibly TRBD2 on 6 matching bases. CDR3 size: 14 residues. V shed 2 bases and J shed 6 bases, with 14 bases lying between them. Germline V gives CDR1 SGHVS, CDR2 FQNEAQ. Here the CDR3 reads CASSLYTGDGEQYF. For the CDR3, the DNA is TGTGCCAGCAGCTTATATACGGGAGACGGCGAGCAGTACTTC.

The rearrangement uses TRBV11-2 and TRBJ2-7; maybe TRBD1 (6 bases). This CDR3 is 17 amino acids long. The V gene lost 0 bases and the J gene lost 2 bases, with 17 bases spanning the gap. CDR1 and CDR2 (germline): SGHAT, FQNNGV. The CDR3 loop reads CASSLDSAGAVTYEQYF. The CDR3 nucleotides are TGTGCCAGCAGCTTAGACTCGGCAGGGGCCGTTACCTACGAGCAGTACTTC.

The V call is TRBV3-1 (or the pseudogene TRBV3-2), the J call TRBJ2-1; TRBD2 matches 8 bases. CDR1 and CDR2 (germline): LGHDT, YNNKEL (reference sequence). Losses at the gene ends were 4 bases for V and 4 bases for J; bases not matched to a gene: 3. The CDR3 runs to 14 residues. CDR3 coding DNA: TGTGCCAGCAGCCCAAGCGGGAGATACAATGAGCAGTTCTTC. As protein: CASSPSGRYNEQFF.

In its sample, this clone was seen a few times. The genes are TRBV7-9 and TRBJ2-3, with 7 bases identical to TRBD2. After removal of 6 bases from V and 6 bases from J, the junction contained 3 bases not matched to a gene. The V gene's germline CDR1 is SEHNR and CDR2 FQNEAQ (reference sequence). CDR3 length equals 12 residues. The CDR3 coding sequence is TGTGCCAGCAGGGGGGAGGGGGATACGCAGTATTTT. Translation: CASRGEGDTQYF.

The rearrangement joins TRBV28 to TRBJ1-2; TRBD1 agrees at 10 bases. Germline V gene sequence: CDR1 MDHEN, CDR2 SYDVKM. The junction had 10 bases not matched to a gene; V was cut back by 5 bases and J by 7 bases. This CDR3 comprises 15 residues. CDR3 residues: CASSTSGTGVPGYTF. The CDR3 nucleotides are TGTGCCAGCAGTACCTCCGGGACAGGGGTACCTGGCTACACCTTC.

The chain uses TRBV7-3 and TRBJ2-5; TRBD2 agrees at 8 bases. The CDR3 length is 13 residues. Germline V gene sequence: CDR1 SGHTA, CDR2 FQGTGA. The ends lost 5 bases at V and 5 bases at J; junction bases unmatched: 4. The CDR3 region has the DNA TGTGCCAGCAGCCAGGGACTAGTTGAGACCCAGTACTTC. Its protein product is CASSQGLVETQYF.

To note about this clone: This CDR3 is also generated by other DNA sequences in the sample. J is TRBJ1-5 and V is TRBV19; no definite D call. Trimming shortened V by 1 base and J by 2 bases, and 6 bases separated the two germline ends. CDR3 length: 14 amino acids. CDR1 LNHDA and CDR2 SQIVND come from the germline V gene (reference sequence). CDR3 sequence reads: CASSIGQGNQPQHF. The CDR3 nucleotides read TGTGCCAGTAGTATAGGGCAGGGCAATCAGCCCCAGCATTTT.

The chain employs TRBV15 and TRBJ2-7, with D perhaps matching TRBD1 (6 bases). Germline-derived CDR1 and CDR2 are LNHNV and YYDKDF (reference sequence). V lost 1 base and J lost 3, with 10 bases in between. The CDR3 has 14 residues. CDR3 protein: CATSRGRGGYEQYF. The CDR3 bases are TGTGCCACCAGCAGAGGTAGAGGGGGCTACGAGCAGTACTTC. Supplemented by reference TRBV15 and TRBJ2-7, the full variable domain reads DAMVIQNPRYQVTQFGKPVTLSCSQTLNHNVMYWYQQKSSQAPKLLFHYYDKDFNNEADTPDNFQSRRPNTSFCFLDIRSPGLGDTAMYLCATSRGRGGYEQYFGPGTRLTVT.

This chain joins TRBV18 and TRBJ1-2; D is possibly TRBD1 (6 bases). Germline values: CDR1 KGHSH, CDR2 LQKENI. Trimming pared 3 bases from V and 8 bases from J, leaving 13 bases between. The CDR3 has 13 residues. The CDR3 DNA follows: TGTGCCAGCTCACCCCGCGGGGGGCTAGGCTACACCTTC. Protein: CASSPRGGLGYTF.

This chain links TRBV28 with TRBJ1-2; TRBD1 agrees at 8 bases. CDR1 is MDHEN, CDR2 SYDVKM, per germline. V shed 5 bases, J shed 0 bases, and the junction held 8 bases outside the gene matches. CDR3 length equals 16 residues. The CDR3: CASSPPGQDSNYGYTF. The CDR3, as DNA: TGTGCCAGCAGTCCCCCGGGACAGGATTCTAACTATGGCTACACCTTC.

This chain joins TRBV2 and TRBJ2-7; TRBD2 might be the D (5 bases). The CDR3 loop spans 12 amino acids. V was shortened by 6 bases and J by 4 bases, with 10 bases between the two germline ends. Germline CDR1 reads SNHLY; CDR2 reads FYNNEI. Here the CDR3 DNA reads TGTGCCAGCAGCTCTGAGGGATACGAGCAGTACTTC. This gives the protein CASSSEGYEQYF.

The J gene is TRBJ1-3, the V gene TRBV9; tentative D call: TRBD1 (5 bases). The V gene's germline CDR1 is SGDLS and CDR2 YYNGEE. V lost 4 bases, J lost 0 bases, and 14 bases lay in between. This CDR3 is 16 amino acids long. CDR3 region: CASSPRQLGSGNTIYF. The CDR3 nucleotides are TGTGCCAGCAGCCCTAGACAGTTGGGCTCTGGAAACACCATATATTTT.

The chain is built from TRBV6-5 and TRBJ1-6, with 8 bases lining up with TRBD1. The CDR3 runs to 14 residues. Trimming took 5 bases from V and 10 from J; bases not matched to a gene: 7. Germline lookup yields CDR1 MNHEY and CDR2 SVGAGI. This CDR3 reads CASSQQGDLSPLHF. In DNA form, the CDR3 reads TGTGCCAGCAGTCAACAGGGGGATTTGTCACCCCTCCACTTT.